What follows describes a single T cell receptor (beta chain). Clones were read by immunoSEQ multiplex PCR, and TCRdb kept only the in-frame ones, dropping some. In the table there are 40,000 to 65,000 clones, 81% of which are singletons. The sample comes from a study of PD-1 blockade in classical Hodgkin lymphoma. Every patient had relapsed following autologous stem cell transplantation, and cohorts differed in brentuximab vedotin exposure. Germline V gene data show CDR1 as PRHDT and CDR2 as FYEKMQ (reference sequence). V lost 3 bases to trimming and J lost 8 bases, with 13 bases between them. This CDR3 has 14 residues.

The chain is built from TRBV13 and TRBJ1-4, with TRBD1 as a possible D gene (6 bases). Material: peripheral blood mononuclear cells (PBMCs), obtained at baseline. The source of this sequence is a human donor with classical Hodgkin lymphoma. CDR3 region: CASSFGTGWEKLFF. The CDR3 bases are TGTGCCAGCAGCTTTGGTACAGGGTGGGAAAAACTGTTTTTT.